Each of the 14 T cell receptor beta chains below was sequenced from the same sample in a study of cytomegalovirus exposure and HLA in healthy donors. The PCR used 60 Vbeta and 13 Jbeta primers. Only in-frame clones appear in the TCRdb table, and some are missing; sequencing was by immunoSEQ multiplex PCR. The sample holds about 200,000 clones. The sample taken for sequencing was PBMCs. The receptor source for this set is a man aged 25-45 years in good health and CMV-seronegative.

V and J are TRBV5-1 and TRBJ1-2, with 9 positions matching TRBD1. CDR1 and CDR2 from the germline V gene are SGHRS and YFSETQ. The CDR3 sequence is 13 residues long. V dropped 4 bases and J dropped 8; count of bases not matched to a gene: 6. CDR3 nucleotides: TGCGCCAGCAGCCCCAGGGACAGGGCCGGCTACACCTTC. Translating gives CASSPRDRAGYTF.

V usage is TRBV4-3 and J usage is TRBJ2-7; 12 nucleotides match TRBD1. V trimming: 4 bases; J trimming: 3 bases; junction bases outside the gene matches: 4. Germline CDR1 and CDR2: LGHNA and YSLEER. This CDR3 has 15 amino acids. The CDR3 DNA reads TGCGCCAGCAGCCCAGGGACAGGGGGCGTCTACGAGCAGTACTTC. Translating gives CASSPGTGGVYEQYF.

This chain links TRBV10-1 with TRBJ1-2; a weak D match, TRBD1 (5 bases). Germline V CDR1 and CDR2: WNHNN, SYGVQD (reference sequence). The ends were cut back, 2 bases at V and 7 bases at J, with 11 bases in the middle. The CDR3 contains 13 residues. The CDR3 DNA reads as TGCGCCAGCAGTGAGGGGCAGGGCTCTGGCTACACCTTC. Translating gives CASSEGQGSGYTF.

The chain combines TRBV16 with TRBJ1-4; D is undetermined. Trimming left V 2 bases short and J 10 bases short, with 5 bases between. Germline V lookup: CDR1 KGHSY, CDR2 FQNENV. The CDR3 covers 11 residues. The CDR3 nucleotides are TGTGCCAGCAGCCAAACGGGAAAACTGTTTTTT. This translates into CASSQTGKLFF.

The genes are TRBV5-6 and TRBJ1-2; tentative D call: TRBD1 (5 bases). This CDR3 spans 14 amino acids. From germline, CDR1 is SGHDT and CDR2 YYEEEE. With 6 bases removed from V and 3 bases from J, the gap between germline ends came to 15 bases. Here the CDR3 reads CASNKRRGDYGYTF. CDR3 in DNA: TGTGCCAGCAATAAGCGGCGGGGGGACTATGGCTACACCTTC.

The chain recombines TRBV18 with TRBJ2-7; 12 positions agree with TRBD2. Germline V gene sequence: CDR1 KGHSH, CDR2 LQKENI. This CDR3 has 16 residues. J was trimmed by 0 bases and V by 3 bases; bases with no gene match: 3. The DNA of the CDR3 is TGTGCCAGCTCACCGATGACTAGCGGGAGCTCCTACGAGCAGTACTTC. It encodes CASSPMTSGSSYEQYF.

The V gene is TRBV27, the J gene TRBJ2-3; TRBD1 agrees at 8 bases. Germline V gene sequence: CDR1 MNHEY, CDR2 SMNVEV (reference sequence). J lost 7 bases, V lost 4 bases, and 7 bases had no gene match. This CDR3 has 14 amino acids. The CDR3 DNA reads as TGTGCCAGCAGTTACCAGGGGGCTCTGAATACGCAGTATTTT. This gives the protein CASSYQGALNTQYF.

For the CDR3, the DNA is TGCGCCAGCAGCTTGGTGGTAGCGGGAGCCTACGAGCAGTACTTC. As protein: CASSLVVAGAYEQYF. V gene TRBV5-1 combines with J gene TRBJ2-7; 9 nucleotides agree with TRBD2. Germline CDR1 is SGHRS and CDR2 is YFSETQ. CDR3 length: 15 residues. J was trimmed by 2 bases and V by 0 bases; bases with no gene match: 3.

V gene TRBV11-3 combines with J gene TRBJ1-3; 9 bases are a match to TRBD1. The junction had 8 bases not matched to a gene; V was cut back by 5 bases and J by 0 bases. From germline, CDR1 is SGHNT and CDR2 YENEEA. There are 17 residues in the CDR3. The CDR3 spells CASSPTLDRGSGNTIYF. The CDR3 DNA follows: TGTGCCAGCAGCCCCACCTTGGACAGGGGCTCTGGAAACACCATATATTTT.

V usage is TRBV19 and J usage is TRBJ2-5, with 7 positions matching TRBD1. J lost 4 bases, V lost 6 bases, and 8 bases had no gene match. CDR3 length: 14 residues. Germline values: CDR1 LNHDA, CDR2 SQIVND (reference sequence). CDR3 sequence (DNA): TGTGCCAGTAGGCAAGGGGGCTCGTCAGAGACCCAGTACTTC. Translated, it gives CASRQGGSSETQYF.

The CDR3: CASSSGEGNTIYF. The CDR3 region has the DNA TGTGCCAGCAGCTCCGGGGAGGGAAACACCATATATTTT. V is TRBV7-2 and J is TRBJ1-3, with no clear D. The CDR3 is 13 residues long. V lost 4 bases and J lost 4, with 8 bases in between. CDR1 is SGHTA, CDR2 FQGNSA, per germline.

The gene calls are TRBV9 and TRBJ1-1; 9 nucleotides align to TRBD1. Germline assignment: CDR1 SGDLS and CDR2 YYNGEE. Germline trimming cut 4 bases from V and 6 bases from J; bases unmatched to any gene: 16. The CDR3 contains 17 residues. The CDR3 here is CASSSDRGTGYGAEAFF. In nucleotides, the CDR3 is TGTGCCAGCAGCTCCGACCGCGGGACAGGGTATGGCGCTGAAGCTTTCTTT.

This chain links TRBV18 with TRBJ1-6, with D uncertain. CDR3 size: 14 residues. The V gene's germline CDR1 is KGHSH and CDR2 LQKENI. The germline V and J ends were trimmed by 8 bases and 4 bases, with 12 bases remaining between them. CDR3 sequence (DNA): TGTGCCAGCCGGGAGGGCCGTTATAATTCACCCCTCCACTTT. This codes for CASREGRYNSPLHF.

J is TRBJ1-1 and V is TRBV19, with 8 bases fitting TRBD1. V gave up 4 bases and J gave up 11 bases; unmatched junction bases: 6. Germline-derived CDR1 and CDR2 are LNHDA and SQIVND (reference sequence). The CDR3 covers 12 residues. The CDR3, as DNA: TGTGCCAGTAGTAACCAGGACAGGGCCGCTTTCTTT. This codes for CASSNQDRAAFF. The whole variable domain, filled in from reference TRBV19 and TRBJ1-1, reads DGGITQSPKYLFRKEGQNVTLSCEQNLNHDAMYWYRQDPGQGLRLIYYSQIVNDFQKGDIAEGYSVSREKKESFPLTVTSAQKNPTAFYLCASSNQDRAAFFGQGTRLTVV.